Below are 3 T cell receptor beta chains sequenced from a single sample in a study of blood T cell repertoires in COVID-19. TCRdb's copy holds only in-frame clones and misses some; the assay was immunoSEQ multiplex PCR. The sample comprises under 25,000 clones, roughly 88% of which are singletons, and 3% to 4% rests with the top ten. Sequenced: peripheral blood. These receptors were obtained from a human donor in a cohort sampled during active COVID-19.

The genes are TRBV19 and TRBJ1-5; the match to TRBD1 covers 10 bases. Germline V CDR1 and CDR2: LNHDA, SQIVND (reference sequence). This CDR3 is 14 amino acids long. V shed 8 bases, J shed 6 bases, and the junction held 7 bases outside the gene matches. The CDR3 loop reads CASAWTGGTQPQHF. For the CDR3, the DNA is TGTGCCAGTGCGTGGACAGGGGGAACTCAGCCCCAGCATTTT. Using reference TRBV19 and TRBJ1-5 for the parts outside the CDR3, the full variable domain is DGGITQSPKYLFRKEGQNVTLSCEQNLNHDAMYWYRQDPGQGLRLIYYSQIVNDFQKGDIAEGYSVSREKKESFPLTVTSAQKNPTAFYLCASAWTGGTQPQHFGDGTRLSIL.

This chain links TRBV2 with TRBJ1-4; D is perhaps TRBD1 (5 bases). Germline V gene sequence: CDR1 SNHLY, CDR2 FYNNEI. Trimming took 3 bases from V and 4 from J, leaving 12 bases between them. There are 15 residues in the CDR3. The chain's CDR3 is CASSESQGSNEKLFF. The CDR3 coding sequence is TGTGCCAGCAGTGAGTCTCAGGGCAGTAATGAAAAACTGTTTTTT.

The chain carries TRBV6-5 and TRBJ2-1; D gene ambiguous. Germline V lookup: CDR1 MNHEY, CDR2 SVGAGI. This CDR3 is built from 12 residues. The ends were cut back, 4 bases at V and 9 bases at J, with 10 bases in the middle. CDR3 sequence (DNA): TGTGCCAGCAGTTTAGAGCTTGGTGAGCAGTTCTTC. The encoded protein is CASSLELGEQFF.